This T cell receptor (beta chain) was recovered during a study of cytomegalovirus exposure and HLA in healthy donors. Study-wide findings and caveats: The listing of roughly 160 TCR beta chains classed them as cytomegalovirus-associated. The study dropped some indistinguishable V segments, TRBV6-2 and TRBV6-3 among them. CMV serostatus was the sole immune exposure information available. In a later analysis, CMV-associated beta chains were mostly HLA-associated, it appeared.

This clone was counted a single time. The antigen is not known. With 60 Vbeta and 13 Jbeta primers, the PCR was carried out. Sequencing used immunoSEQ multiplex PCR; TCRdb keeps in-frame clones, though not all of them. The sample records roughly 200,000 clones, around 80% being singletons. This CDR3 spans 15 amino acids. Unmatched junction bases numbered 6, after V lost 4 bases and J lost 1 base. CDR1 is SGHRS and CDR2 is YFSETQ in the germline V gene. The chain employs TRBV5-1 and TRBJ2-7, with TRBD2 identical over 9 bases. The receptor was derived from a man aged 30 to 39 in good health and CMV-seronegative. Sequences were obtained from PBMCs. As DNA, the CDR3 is TGCGCCAGCAGCCAGGGGACTAGCACGTCCTACGAGCAGTACTTC. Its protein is CASSQGTSTSYEQYF.